Below, 21 T cell receptor beta chains from the same sample are listed, as sequenced in a study of cytomegalovirus exposure and HLA in healthy donors. Clones were sequenced by immunoSEQ multiplex PCR, and TCRdb holds only the in-frame ones, with some missing. This table holds 250,000 to 350,000 clones, 75% to 90% found once. The sample was PBMCs. The source of these receptors is a woman between 18 and 30 years old in good health and CMV-seronegative.

V usage is TRBV4-1 and J usage is TRBJ2-5; the match to TRBD2 covers 11 bases. Germline-derived CDR1 and CDR2 are MGHRA and YSYEKL. The J segment lost 2 bases and the V segment lost 2 bases, leaving 4 bases of the junction unmatched. CDR3 length equals 16 residues. CDR3 DNA sequence: TGCGCCAGCAGCCAACTAGCGGGAGGTGAGCAAGAGACCCAGTACTTC. This translates into CASSQLAGGEQETQYF.

The V call is TRBV7-9, the J call TRBJ2-7; 8 bases fit TRBD2. Losses at the gene ends were 1 base for V and 5 bases for J; bases not matched to a gene: 13. This CDR3 region has 17 residues. From germline, CDR1 is SEHNR and CDR2 FQNEAQ (reference sequence). The CDR3 reads CASSLDLAGGLIDEQYF. The CDR3 DNA follows: TGTGCCAGCAGCTTAGATCTCGCGGGAGGTTTAATCGACGAGCAGTACTTC.

This chain links TRBV5-6 with TRBJ2-7, with a weak D call TRBD1 (5 bases). Germline V gives CDR1 SGHDT, CDR2 YYEEEE. Deletions cut 4 bases from V and 3 bases from J, with 11 bases between. This CDR3 region has 13 residues. In DNA, the CDR3 is TGTGCCAGCAGCCGTCTAGGGGACTACGAGCAGTACTTC. Protein sequence: CASSRLGDYEQYF.

Details on this clone: The junction differs from germline at one of its ends, possibly a read error. The V and J genes are TRBV18 and TRBJ1-1; tentative D call: TRBD1 (6 bases). The CDR3 spans 15 residues. In germline, CDR1 is KGHSH, CDR2 LQKENI. The CDR3 DNA sequence: TGTGCCAGCTCTCCACTATCGACAGGGAACACTGAAGCTTTCTTT. Protein: CASSPLSTGNTEAFF.

The genes are TRBV28 and TRBJ1-4, with 8 bases that match TRBD1. This CDR3 is 15 amino acids long. Germline CDR1 MDHEN, CDR2 SYDVKM. The trim removed 0 bases at V and 7 bases at J, leaving 4 bases unmatched. CDR3 in DNA: TGTGCCAGCAGTTTATGGCAGGGGGCCAGTGAAAAACTGTTTTTT. Protein product: CASSLWQGASEKLFF.

This clone was detected once. The V gene is TRBV11-3, the J gene TRBJ2-3, with TRBD2 identical over 7 bases. The CDR3 contains 14 residues. Germline lookup yields CDR1 SGHNT and CDR2 YENEEA. V shed 4 bases and J 4 bases; nucleotides not matched to a gene: 5. This CDR3 reads CASSSREQADTQYF. CDR3 coding DNA: TGTGCCAGCAGCTCGCGGGAGCAAGCAGATACGCAGTATTTT.

This rearrangement joins TRBV7-8 to TRBJ1-5; the D is unclear. Between the trimmed V and J ends, which lost 7 bases and 0 bases, there was a span of 10 bases. The CDR3 spans 14 residues. Per the germline V gene, CDR1 is SGHVS and CDR2 is FQNEAQ. CDR3 nucleotides: TGTGCCAGCACCCTTATCTTTAGCAATCAGCCCCAGCATTTT. It codes for CASTLIFSNQPQHF. The variable domain in full, with the rest retrieved from reference TRBV7-8 and TRBJ1-5, is GAGVSQSPRYKVAKRGQDVALRCDPISGHVSLFWYQQALGQGPEFLTYFQNEAQLDKSGLPSDRFFAERPEGSVSTLKIQRTQQEDSAVYLCASTLIFSNQPQHFGDGTRLSIL.

The chain is built from TRBV4-3 and TRBJ2-7; D may be TRBD1 (5 bases). The CDR3 runs to 15 residues. Between the trimmed V and J ends, which lost 1 base and 2 bases, there was a span of 12 bases. Germline V gene lookup returns CDR1 LGHNA and CDR2 YSLEER. DNA of the CDR3: TGCGCCAGCAGCCAAGGTTCAGGGCAACCCTACGAGCAGTACTTC. It yields the protein CASSQGSGQPYEQYF.

The gene calls are TRBV4-3 and TRBJ2-7; D is possibly TRBD1 (6 bases). V was shortened by 4 bases and J by 6 bases, with 22 bases between the two germline ends. The CDR3 totals 16 residues. CDR1 LGHNA and CDR2 YSLEER come from the germline V gene. CDR3 region: CASSPGQRLGLFEQYF. The CDR3 DNA reads as TGCGCCAGCAGCCCCGGACAGCGCCTAGGGTTGTTCGAGCAGTACTTC.

This chain uses TRBV13 with TRBJ2-7; a weak D match, TRBD2 (6 bases). Trimming took off 7 bases at V and 3 bases at J, with 16 bases between the two ends. CDR1 is PRHDT, CDR2 FYEKMQ, per germline (reference sequence). This CDR3 spans 14 amino acids. The CDR3 is CASTAGGTYYEQYF. CDR3 bases: TGTGCCAGCACCGCTGGGGGGACTTACTACGAGCAGTACTTC. Looking up the rest from reference TRBV13 and TRBJ2-7 gives the full variable domain: AAGVIQSPRHLIKEKRETATLKCYPIPRHDTVYWYQQGPGQDPQFLISFYEKMQSDKGSIPDRFSAQQFSDYHSELNMSSLELGDSALYFCASTAGGTYYEQYFGPGTRLTVT.

The V call is TRBV27, the J call TRBJ2-7, with TRBD1 matching over 10 bases. CDR3 length equals 15 residues. Germline CDR1 is MNHEY and CDR2 is SMNVEV (reference sequence). The V gene end was trimmed by 1 base and the J gene end by 5 bases; junction bases not matched to a gene: 5. The CDR3 nucleotides read TGTGCCAGCAGTTTATTGGGGGACAGGGGCCACGAGCAGTACTTC. Protein product: CASSLLGDRGHEQYF.

The chain links TRBV14 to TRBJ2-7, with D possibly being TRBD2 (5 bases). Trimming took off 6 bases at V and 0 bases at J, with 12 bases between the two ends. Germline CDR1 and CDR2: SGHDN and FVKESK. The CDR3 length is 14 residues. The CDR3 sequence is CASRREGSSYEQYF. CDR3 bases: TGTGCCAGCAGGAGGGAAGGGTCCTCCTACGAGCAGTACTTC.

V usage is TRBV29-1 and J usage is TRBJ1-3, with TRBD1 matching 8 bases. This CDR3 is 14 amino acids long. From germline, CDR1 is SQVTM and CDR2 ANQGSEA. V lost 2 bases and J lost 3; bases outside the gene matches: 3. The CDR3 nucleotides are TGCAGCGTTGAACAGGGGGCTGGTGGAAACACCATATATTTT. Protein: CSVEQGAGGNTIYF.

The chain recombines TRBV7-7 with TRBJ2-2, with D tentatively TRBD1 (5 bases). CDR1 and CDR2 from the germline V gene are SSHAT and FNYEAQ (reference sequence). Trimming removed 3 bases from V and 4 bases from J, with 9 bases in between. The CDR3 covers 14 residues. The CDR3 is CASSFQGTTGELFF. As DNA, the CDR3 is TGTGCCAGCAGCTTCCAGGGAACCACCGGGGAGCTGTTTTTT. The variable domain in full, completed from reference TRBV7-7 and TRBJ2-2, reads GAGVSQSPRYKVTKRGQDVTLRCDPISSHATLYWYQQALGQGPEFLTYFNYEAQPDKSGLPSDRFSAERPEGSISTLTIQRTEQRDSAMYRCASSFQGTTGELFFGEGSRLTVL.

This clone turned up a few times. CDR3 nucleotides: TGTGCCAGCAGCGCCAGGGATGGCTACACCTTC. Translation: CASSARDGYTF. The V call is TRBV5-4, the J call TRBJ1-2; perhaps TRBD1 as D (5 bases). The CDR3 runs to 11 residues. V was clipped by 4 bases and J by 6 bases, with 7 bases between them. Germline CDR1 SGHNT, CDR2 YYREEE (reference sequence).

This chain connects TRBV18 to TRBJ1-3; a weak D match, TRBD1 (5 bases). V was cut by 1 base and J by 1 base, with 11 bases left in between. The V gene's germline CDR1 is KGHSH and CDR2 LQKENI. The CDR3 spans 16 residues. CDR3 DNA: TGTGCCAGCTCACCACAAGACAGACAATCTGGAAACACCATATATTTT. As protein: CASSPQDRQSGNTIYF.

This clone has just a few counts. This chain joins TRBV7-9 and TRBJ1-2; TRBD1 aligns across 8 bases. The CDR3 covers 14 residues. After removal of 4 bases from V and 8 bases from J, the junction contained 9 bases not matched to a gene. Looked up from germline, CDR1 is SEHNR and CDR2 is FQNEAQ (reference sequence). The CDR3 coding sequence is TGTGCCAGCAGCTCGGACAGGGATTTAGGAGGCTACACCTTC. Its translation is CASSSDRDLGGYTF.

This chain joins TRBV7-8 and TRBJ2-7, with D unclear. V was clipped by 6 bases and J by 4 bases, with 13 bases between them. The CDR3 sequence is 13 residues long. The germline V gene encodes CDR1 SGHVS and CDR2 FQNEAQ. The CDR3 reads CASSSLGSYEQYF. DNA of the CDR3: TGTGCCAGCAGTTCCCTAGGATCTTACGAGCAGTACTTC.

This clone was detected only once. The chain employs TRBV5-1 and TRBJ1-3, with D maybe TRBD1 (6 bases). Trimming removed 3 bases at V and 0 bases at J, with 10 bases between. Germline V gene sequence: CDR1 SGHRS, CDR2 YFSETQ. CDR3 size: 15 residues. In DNA form, the CDR3 reads TGCGCCAGCAGCTCACAGGGTAGCTCTGGAAACACCATATATTTT. It translates to CASSSQGSSGNTIYF.

The V gene is TRBV28, the J gene TRBJ1-4; D is possibly TRBD1 (5 bases). Trimming took off 6 bases at V and 2 bases at J, with 10 bases between the two ends. Germline V lookup: CDR1 MDHEN, CDR2 SYDVKM. This CDR3 is 14 amino acids long. The CDR3 here is CASREGSTNEKLFF. The CDR3 DNA reads as TGTGCCAGCAGGGAGGGGTCGACTAATGAAAAACTGTTTTTT. Complete variable domain (other parts from reference TRBV28 and TRBJ1-4): DVKVTQSSRYLVKRTGEKVFLECVQDMDHENMFWYRQDPGLGLRLIYFSYDVKMKEKGDIPEGYSVSREKKERFSLILESASTNQTSMYLCASREGSTNEKLFFGSGTQLSVL.

The CDR3 reads CASSMGTSYSGANVLTF. The CDR3 DNA follows: TGTGCCAGTAGTATGGGGACATCCTACTCTGGGGCCAACGTCCTGACTTTC. V is TRBV19 and J is TRBJ2-6; maybe TRBD1 (6 bases). Looked up from germline, CDR1 is LNHDA and CDR2 is SQIVND (reference sequence). This CDR3 has 17 residues. V lost 3 bases, J lost 0 bases, and 12 bases lay in between.